Detailed here is one T cell receptor (beta chain). This entry is derived from a study of blood T cell repertoires in COVID-19. About the research overall: Specimens from acute and convalescent COVID-19 originated in the United States, Italy and Spain. PBMCs, B-cell-depleted T cells, or T cells provided the cDNA or gDNA that made up the material.

V lost 6 bases and J lost 3; bases outside the gene matches: 10. Germline V gives CDR1 ENHRY, CDR2 SYGVKD. This CDR3 has 16 residues. In the study's own analysis: Amplification of reference gene primers provided the estimated nucleated cell counts. Generated by immunoSEQ multiplex PCR, the TCRdb table keeps only in-frame clones and is missing some. The V and J calls and the clone size are those of that table, but D and trimming were determined from the DNA. The sample carries fewer than 250,000 clones, around nine tenths recorded once. The chain uses TRBV10-3 and TRBJ2-7; 11 bases agree with TRBD2. The TCR sequence derives from a woman between 55 and 75 years old who had recovered from COVID-19. The sequenced material came from peripheral blood. The CDR3 nucleotides read TGTGCCATCAGGCGACTAGCGGGGCCCCACTACTACGAGCAGTACTTC. Protein product: CAIRRLAGPHYYEQYF.